These 30 T cell receptor beta chains came from one sample sequenced in a study of human T cells and chemical hapten exposure. One entry per CDR3 protein, called by TCRdb with MiXCR from the RACE reads. This sample carries approximately 370,000 distinct CDR3 sequences, 4.5% to 7% of them seen once, and the ten largest clones take around 8.8%. Indicated time point: pre-sensitization, week 0. Treatment of the sample: therapeutic diphenylcyclopropenone sensitization with weekly scalp DPC. The sample here was whole blood, taken in connection with sensitization to the hapten diphenylcyclopropenone (DPC). The receptors here all came from a woman in her late teens or twenties with alopecia areata. Some clones in this sample may be carry-over from other donors' samples.

This rearrangement joins TRBV20-1 to TRBJ1-3, with D maybe TRBD1 (5 bases). Trimming removed 5 bases at V and 2 bases at J, with 19 bases between. The CDR3 is made up of 16 amino acids. Germline V gene sequence: CDR1 DFQATT, CDR2 SNEGSKA (reference sequence). The CDR3 region has the DNA TGCAGTGCTGCATCTCAGGGTCGTCGAACTGGAAACACCATATATTTT. Amino acid sequence: CSAASQGRRTGNTIYF.

This clonotype was detected many times. The chain has TRBV12-3 or TRBV12-4 and TRBJ2-5; D uncertain. The CDR3 consists of 12 residues. V dropped 3 bases and J dropped 0 bases, with 2 bases sitting between them. For the CDR3, the DNA is TGTGCCAGCAGTTTCCACCAAGAGACCCAGTACTTC. Protein product: CASSFHQETQYF.

This clonotype was recorded at least ten times. The chain is built from TRBV7-9 and TRBJ1-1; D unclear. The CDR3 is 15 amino acids. The V and J ends lost 6 bases and 2 bases respectively, with 16 bases between them. The germline CDR1 and CDR2 sequences are SEHNR and FQNEAQ (reference sequence). DNA for the CDR3: TGTGCCAGCAGTCTATCGTTAGTTTTCAACACTGAAGCTTTCTTT. Its translation is CASSLSLVFNTEAFF.

The chain recombines TRBV3-1 with TRBJ2-1, with 7 nucleotides matching TRBD1. Trimming removed 3 bases from V and 9 bases from J; junction bases left unmatched: 14. The CDR3 contains 16 residues. The germline gives CDR1 LGHDT, CDR2 YNNKEL (reference sequence). In DNA, the CDR3 is TGTGCCAGCAGCCACAGGTTTAAGACAGGGCCGGGTGAGCAGTTCTTC. This translates into CASSHRFKTGPGEQFF.

The chain uses TRBV5-1 and TRBJ2-7, with 9 bases identical to TRBD1. This CDR3 comprises 16 residues. V shed 3 bases, J shed 5 bases, and the junction held 12 bases outside the gene matches. The germline V gene has CDR1 SGHRS and CDR2 YFSETQ. CDR3 sequence (DNA): TGCGCCAGCAGCTGGACTGGACAGGGGAGATTCGACGAGCAGTACTTC. It codes for CASSWTGQGRFDEQYF.

This clonotype was picked up many times. The chain has TRBV6-2 or TRBV6-3 and TRBJ1-2; no firm D call. Germline V gene data show CDR1 as MNHEY and CDR2 as SVGEGT. This CDR3 has 14 amino acids. Trimming removed 5 bases at V and 2 bases at J, with 12 bases between. The CDR3 reads CASSGWEQNYGYTF. The CDR3 DNA follows: TGTGCCAGCAGTGGCTGGGAACAGAACTATGGCTACACCTTC.

Only a few counts were recorded for this clonotype. The chain combines TRBV5-6 with TRBJ1-2; possible D gene TRBD1, 5 bases. Germline assignment: CDR1 SGHDT and CDR2 YYEEEE. V dropped 2 bases and J dropped 5 bases, with 34 bases sitting between them. This CDR3 has 21 residues. CDR3 sequence (DNA): TGTGCCAGCAGCTTTGACAGCGTGTTATCGTCCCCGTCCGGACGGCAGTATGGCTACACCTTC. Residues: CASSFDSVLSSPSGRQYGYTF.

The chain combines TRBV5-1 with TRBJ2-7, with D perhaps TRBD2 (6 bases). Germline values: CDR1 SGHRS, CDR2 YFSETQ. This CDR3 comprises 13 residues. Trimming stripped 0 bases from V and 7 bases from J, with 11 bases between. CDR3 DNA sequence: TGCGCCAGCAGCTTGGACACTGCGGGGGAGCAGTACTTC. This encodes CASSLDTAGEQYF. The entire variable domain, with the rest obtained from reference TRBV5-1 and TRBJ2-7, is as follows: KAGVTQTPRYLIKTRGQQVTLSCSPISGHRSVSWYQQTPGQGLQFLFEYFSETQRNKGNFPGRFSGRQFSNSRSEMNVSTLELGDSALYLCASSLDTAGEQYFGPGTRLTVT.

The chain has TRBV4-2 and TRBJ2-7; D remains unclear. This CDR3 is built from 15 residues. With 0 bases removed from V and 3 bases from J, the gap between germline ends came to 12 bases. Germline CDR1 reads LGHNA; CDR2 reads YNFKEQ. The CDR3 is CASSQDLGGYYEQYF. CDR3 DNA: TGTGCCAGCAGCCAAGATCTCGGCGGATACTACGAGCAGTACTTC.

This clonotype was picked up many times. This chain uses TRBV5-1 with TRBJ1-4; D is ambiguous. The CDR3 is 15 residues long. Trimming removed 8 bases at V and 0 bases at J, with 14 bases between. Germline CDR1 reads SGHRS; CDR2 reads YFSETQ. CDR3 sequence: CASRATGATNEKLFF. The CDR3 DNA follows: TGCGCCAGTCGGGCAACGGGAGCAACTAATGAAAAACTGTTTTTT.

This sequence joins TRBV20-1 and TRBJ2-7; 9 positions agree with TRBD1. CDR1 and CDR2 from the germline V gene are DFQATT and SNEGSKA (reference sequence). This CDR3 is 15 amino acids long. The J segment lost 3 bases and the V segment lost 6 bases, leaving 12 bases of the junction unmatched. The CDR3 region is CSAENPGQGSYEQYF. The CDR3 DNA sequence: TGCAGTGCCGAAAATCCGGGACAGGGAAGCTACGAGCAGTACTTC.

This clonotype was counted between two and nine times. V is TRBV20-1 and J is TRBJ2-7; no clear D gene. V was trimmed by 0 bases and J by 4 bases, leaving 13 bases between them. Germline V CDR1 and CDR2: DFQATT, SNEGSKA (reference sequence). This CDR3 region has 14 residues. CDR3 region: CSARDGDAPYEQYF. As DNA, the CDR3 is TGCAGTGCTAGAGATGGCGACGCGCCTTACGAGCAGTACTTC.

Comments on this clonotype: This may stem from a read error, because a much larger clone lies one nucleotide away. This sequence joins TRBV27 and TRBJ1-5; D uncertain. Germline V gene lookup returns CDR1 MNHEY and CDR2 SMNVEV (reference sequence). V shed 3 bases and J shed 4 bases, with 4 bases lying between them. The CDR3 is 12 residues long. The CDR3 sequence is CASSFANQPQHF. Here the CDR3 DNA reads TGTGCCAGCAGTTTCGCTAATCAGCCCCAGCATTTT.

The CDR3 here is CASSPRDNTEAFF. CDR3 coding DNA: TGTGCCAGCAGCCCCCGGGATAACACTGAAGCTTTCTTT. The chain carries TRBV6-5 and TRBJ1-1; no definite D call. Trimming stripped 6 bases from V and 2 bases from J, with 10 bases between. The germline V gene encodes CDR1 MNHEY and CDR2 SVGAGI. CDR3 length equals 13 residues.

This clonotype was picked up many times. The chain employs TRBV4-3 and TRBJ1-5, with D hard to call. The germline V gene encodes CDR1 LGHNA and CDR2 YSLEER. This CDR3 spans 16 amino acids. The V and J ends lost 0 bases and 5 bases respectively, with 14 bases between them. The CDR3 loop reads CASSQESVPTDQPQHF. The CDR3 DNA follows: TGCGCCAGCAGCCAAGAGTCAGTACCGACGGATCAGCCCCAGCATTTT.

This clonotype was seen more than once but under ten times. This chain connects TRBV5-1 to TRBJ1-1, with D unclear. Germline V gives CDR1 SGHRS, CDR2 YFSETQ. V lost 1 base and J 7 bases, leaving 11 bases between the germline ends. The CDR3 has 13 amino acids. The CDR3 nucleotides are TGCGCCAGCAGCTTGCGGGGAGGAGATGAAGCTTTCTTT. This gives the protein CASSLRGGDEAFF.

This clonotype was recorded many times. This chain links TRBV28 with TRBJ1-1; no clear D gene. The CDR3 is made up of 14 amino acids. The germline CDR1 and CDR2 sequences are MDHEN and SYDVKM. The V end was cut by 2 bases, the J end by 4 bases, with 11 bases between. CDR3 in amino acids: CASSLASWGTEAFF. CDR3 nucleotide sequence: TGTGCCAGCAGTTTAGCAAGTTGGGGCACTGAAGCTTTCTTT.

This chain connects TRBV4-1 to TRBJ2-7; 9 nucleotides align to TRBD1. The V and J ends lost 1 base and 5 bases, in that order; junction bases with no gene match: 6. CDR3 length: 15 residues. Germline CDR1 and CDR2: MGHRA and YSYEKL. CDR3 sequence (DNA): TGCGCCAGCAGCCAAGCCCCGGGACAGGGAAACGAGCAGTACTTC. Its protein is CASSQAPGQGNEQYF.

This clonotype was counted only a few times. V is TRBV27 and J is TRBJ2-3; either TRBD1 or TRBD2 may fit D (6 bases each). The CDR3 runs to 14 residues. CDR1 MNHEY and CDR2 SMNVEV come from the germline V gene (reference sequence). The V gene lost 0 bases and the J gene lost 7 bases, with 11 bases spanning the gap. This CDR3 is CASSLSVGGHTQYF. CDR3 sequence (DNA): TGTGCCAGCAGTTTATCGGTCGGGGGCCATACGCAGTATTTT.

The chain joins TRBV12-3 or TRBV12-4 to TRBJ1-1; possibly TRBD1 for D (6 bases). Trimming stripped 6 bases from V and 1 base from J, with 15 bases between. The CDR3 sequence is 15 residues long. The chain's CDR3 is CASSPGVRGNTEAFF. CDR3 sequence (DNA): TGTGCCAGCAGCCCAGGGGTAAGGGGGAACACTGAAGCTTTCTTT.

This CDR3 reads CASSSRIRQGSSYEQYF. The CDR3 DNA is TGTGCCAGCAGTTCCCGGATCCGACAGGGCAGCTCCTACGAGCAGTACTTC. The gene calls are TRBV27 and TRBJ2-7, with 7 bases that match TRBD1. Unmatched junction bases numbered 12, after V lost 4 bases and J lost 0 bases. Looked up from germline, CDR1 is MNHEY and CDR2 is SMNVEV (reference sequence). CDR3 length: 17 amino acids.

This clonotype was counted only a few times. This sequence joins TRBV7-9 and TRBJ2-5; 8 bases match TRBD1. With 4 bases clipped from V and 1 base from J, the junction kept 8 bases outside the gene matches. This CDR3 is built from 16 residues. Germline V gene lookup returns CDR1 SEHNR and CDR2 FQNEAQ (reference sequence). In nucleotides, the CDR3 is TGTGCCAGCAGCTCCAGACAGGGGATGATCCAAGAGACCCAGTACTTC. This translates into CASSSRQGMIQETQYF.

The chain recombines TRBV20-1 with TRBJ1-1; no clear D gene. Germline V CDR1 and CDR2: DFQATT, SNEGSKA (reference sequence). V shed 3 bases and J shed 3 bases, with 20 bases lying between them. The CDR3 length is 16 residues. The CDR3 DNA reads TGCAGTGCTAGGGAATTTTCTTTAGGGTCCGACACTGAAGCTTTCTTT. Its translation: CSAREFSLGSDTEAFF.

This clonotype was observed many times. V is TRBV7-2 and J is TRBJ2-2, with 7 bases identical to TRBD2. With 4 bases clipped from V and 8 bases from J, the junction kept 13 bases outside the gene matches. The V gene's germline CDR1 is SGHTA and CDR2 FQGNSA. The CDR3 spans 16 residues. CDR3 loop: CASSWRPGLSWGELFF. CDR3 coding DNA: TGTGCCAGCAGCTGGAGACCGGGACTATCTTGGGGGGAGCTGTTTTTT.

This clonotype was observed many times. The CDR3 region has the DNA TGTGCCAGCAGCCAAGGGCAGCCGGGCCACACTGAAGCTTTCTTT. The encoded protein is CASSQGQPGHTEAFF. The gene calls are TRBV4-2 and TRBJ1-1; no clear D. Trimming removed 1 base at V and 3 bases at J, with 12 bases between. This CDR3 is 15 amino acids long. Looked up from germline, CDR1 is LGHNA and CDR2 is YNFKEQ.

In this sample, this clonotype turned up many times. The chain carries TRBV29-1 and TRBJ2-7; 8 nucleotides agree with TRBD1. Germline CDR1 reads SQVTM; CDR2 reads ANQGSEA. The junction had 9 bases not matched to a gene; V was cut back by 6 bases and J by 2 bases. CDR3 length: 14 residues. The CDR3: CSVVPGQDPYEQYF. In DNA, the CDR3 is TGCAGCGTGGTCCCGGGACAGGACCCCTACGAGCAGTACTTC.

This clonotype was counted between two and nine times. The gene calls are TRBV7-2 and TRBJ2-3, with D perhaps given as TRBD1 or TRBD2 (5 bases each). CDR3 length equals 14 residues. The V end lost 6 bases, the J end lost 1 base, and 11 bases lay between the germline ends. The V gene's germline CDR1 is SGHTA and CDR2 FQGNSA. The DNA of the CDR3 is TGTGCCAGCAGACGACTGGGGGGCACAGATACGCAGTATTTT. Translation: CASRRLGGTDTQYF.

J is TRBJ2-3 and V is TRBV9; D unclear. The CDR3 is 15 amino acids. Germline lookup yields CDR1 SGDLS and CDR2 YYNGEE. V was trimmed by 0 bases and J by 1 base, leaving 9 bases between them. The CDR3 reads CASSVVAIGTDTQYF. In DNA, the CDR3 is TGTGCCAGCAGCGTAGTGGCTATCGGCACAGATACGCAGTATTTT.

This clonotype has just a few counts. The chain couples TRBV20-1 to TRBJ1-2, with 7 bases lining up with TRBD1. CDR1 DFQATT and CDR2 SNEGSKA come from the germline V gene (reference sequence). Trimming took 7 bases from V and 5 from J; bases not matched to a gene: 10. CDR3 size: 13 residues. Here the CDR3 reads CSGWDSSSYGYTF. The DNA for the CDR3 is TGCAGTGGGTGGGACAGCAGCTCATATGGCTACACCTTC.

This clonotype showed up just a few times. The chain is built from TRBV5-6 and TRBJ1-1; D remains ambiguous. V was trimmed by 1 base and J by 4 bases, leaving 14 bases between them. This CDR3 is 15 amino acids long. The germline gives CDR1 SGHDT, CDR2 YYEEEE. The CDR3 reads CASSLLVRMSTEAFF. The CDR3 nucleotides are TGTGCCAGCAGCTTGCTAGTCAGGATGAGCACTGAAGCTTTCTTT.